Shown below are 11 T cell receptor beta chains from a single sample sequenced in a study of blood T cell repertoires in COVID-19. Profiling relied on immunoSEQ multiplex PCR, and the TCRdb table lists in-frame clones only, not all of them. The sample comprises 380,000 or so clones, 80% to 90% of which are singletons, and 1.3% rests with the top ten. Input material: PBMCs or T cells enriched from blood (not recorded which). The receptors originated from a man under 40 who had recovered from COVID-19.

The chain employs TRBV6-4 and TRBJ2-4; D is possibly TRBD1 (5 bases). The germline V gene has CDR1 MRHNA and CDR2 SNTAGT. The CDR3 spans 14 residues. Deletions cut 9 bases from V and 0 bases from J, with 12 bases between. This chain's CDR3 is CASTGILAKNIQYF. In DNA form, the CDR3 reads TGTGCCAGTACAGGTATACTAGCCAAAAACATTCAGTACTTC.

This clone has only one observation. The chain has TRBV6-5 and TRBJ1-1; D is ambiguous. Between the trimmed V and J ends, which lost 4 bases and 4 bases, there was a span of 4 bases. The CDR3 is 11 amino acids. In germline, CDR1 is MNHEY, CDR2 SVGAGI. The CDR3 loop is CASSSVTEAFF. The CDR3 DNA reads TGTGCCAGCAGTTCGGTCACTGAAGCTTTCTTT.

This clone occurred a few times. The chain recombines TRBV7-9 with TRBJ2-5; 13 bases fit TRBD2. The trim removed 5 bases at V and 2 bases at J, leaving 2 bases unmatched. The CDR3 spans 15 residues. CDR1 is SEHNR, CDR2 FQNEAQ, per germline (reference sequence). For the CDR3, the DNA is TGTGCCAGCAGCCCGGGACTAGCGGGACAAGAGACCCAGTACTTC. It specifies CASSPGLAGQETQYF.

The genes are TRBV6-1 and TRBJ2-2, with D hard to call. The CDR3 has 15 residues. Trimming pared 2 bases from V and 3 bases from J, leaving 10 bases between. The V gene's germline CDR1 is MNHNS and CDR2 SASEGT. CDR3 region: CASSETPAHTGELFF. The CDR3 DNA is TGTGCCAGCAGTGAAACTCCCGCCCACACCGGGGAGCTGTTTTTT.

CDR3 sequence (DNA): TGTGCCAGCAGCGAGGACACCGGAAAAAACATTCAGTACTTC. Translation: CASSEDTGKNIQYF. The rearrangement joins TRBV7-3 to TRBJ2-4; possibly TRBD1 for D (5 bases). This CDR3 contains 14 residues. The V gene's germline CDR1 is SGHTA and CDR2 FQGTGA. Trimming took 5 bases from V and 4 from J, leaving 12 bases between them.

The rearrangement uses TRBV4-1 and TRBJ2-5, with 7 nucleotides matching TRBD1. The CDR3 covers 14 residues. The trim removed 3 bases at V and 5 bases at J, leaving 6 bases unmatched. Germline lookup yields CDR1 MGHRA and CDR2 YSYEKL. CDR3 coding DNA: TGCGCCAGCAGCCATATACAGGGGTGGGAGACCCAGTACTTC. As protein: CASSHIQGWETQYF.

This chain connects TRBV7-8 to TRBJ2-3; the match to TRBD1 covers 8 bases. Germline trimming cut 4 bases from V and 8 bases from J; bases unmatched to any gene: 11. Germline CDR1 and CDR2: SGHVS and FQNEAQ. There are 15 residues in the CDR3. The CDR3 bases are TGTGCCAGCAGCTCGTCGAGGACAGGGATGGTTACGCAGTATTTT. Amino acid sequence: CASSSSRTGMVTQYF.

This chain joins TRBV18 and TRBJ2-1; D remains ambiguous. The CDR3 contains 14 residues. Looked up from germline, CDR1 is KGHSH and CDR2 is LQKENI. The V gene lost 0 bases and the J gene lost 5 bases, with 8 bases spanning the gap. CDR3 protein: CASSPPVGHNEQFF. The CDR3, as DNA: TGTGCCAGCTCACCACCGGTGGGCCACAATGAGCAGTTCTTC.

V and J are TRBV6-5 and TRBJ1-1; tentative D call: TRBD1 (6 bases). With 1 base removed from V and 1 base from J, the gap between germline ends came to 13 bases. This CDR3 is built from 16 residues. Germline CDR1 and CDR2: MNHEY and SVGAGI. The CDR3 DNA is TGTGCCAGCAGTTACTACAGGGACACCTGGAACACTGAAGCTTTCTTT. This codes for CASSYYRDTWNTEAFF.

The chain is built from TRBV21-1 and TRBJ1-6; TRBD1, the table's D call, was not compared with the DNA. TRBV21-1 is reported as a pseudogene. This CDR3 is 14 amino acids long. This CDR3 reads CASSPPGSNSPLHF. The CDR3 nucleotides read TGTGCCAGCAGCCCCCCAGGGTCGAATTCACCCCTCCACTTT.

This chain uses TRBV12-3 or TRBV12-4 with TRBJ2-7, with a possible D match to TRBD1 (5 bases). This CDR3 is 13 amino acids long. The V end lost 6 bases, the J end lost 2 bases, and 11 bases lay between the germline ends. CDR3 in amino acids: CASRKQETYEQYF. CDR3 DNA: TGTGCCAGCAGGAAACAGGAAACCTACGAGCAGTACTTC.